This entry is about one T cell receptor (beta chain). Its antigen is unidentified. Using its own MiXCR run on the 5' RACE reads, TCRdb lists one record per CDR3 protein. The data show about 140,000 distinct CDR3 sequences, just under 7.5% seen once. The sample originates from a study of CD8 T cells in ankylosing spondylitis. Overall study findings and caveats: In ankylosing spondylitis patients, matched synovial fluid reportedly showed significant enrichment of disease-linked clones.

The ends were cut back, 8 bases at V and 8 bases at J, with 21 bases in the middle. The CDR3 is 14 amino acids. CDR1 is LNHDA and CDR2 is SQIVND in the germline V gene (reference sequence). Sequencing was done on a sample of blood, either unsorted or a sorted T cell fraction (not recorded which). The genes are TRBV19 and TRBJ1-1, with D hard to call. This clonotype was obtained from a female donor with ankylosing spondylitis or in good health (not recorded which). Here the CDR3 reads CASHFLTGRTEAFF. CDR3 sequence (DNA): TGTGCCAGTCACTTCTTGACGGGTAGGACGGAAGCTTTCTTT.